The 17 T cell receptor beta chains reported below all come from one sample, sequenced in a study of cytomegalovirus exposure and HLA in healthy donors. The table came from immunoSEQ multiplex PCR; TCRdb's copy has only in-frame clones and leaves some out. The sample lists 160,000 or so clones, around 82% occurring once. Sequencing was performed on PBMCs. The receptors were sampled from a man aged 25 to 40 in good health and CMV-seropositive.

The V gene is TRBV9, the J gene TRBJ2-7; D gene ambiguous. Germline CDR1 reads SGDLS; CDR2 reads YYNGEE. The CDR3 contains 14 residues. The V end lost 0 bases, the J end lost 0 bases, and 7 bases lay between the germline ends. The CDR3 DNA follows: TGTGCCAGCAGCGTAGCTGTCAGCTCCTACGAGCAGTACTTC. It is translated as CASSVAVSSYEQYF. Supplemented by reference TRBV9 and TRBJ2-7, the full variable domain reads DSGVTQTPKHLITATGQRVTLRCSPRSGDLSVYWYQQSLDQGLQFLIQYYNGEERAKGNILERFSAQQFPDLHSELNLSSLELGDSALYFCASSVAVSSYEQYFGPGTRLTVT.

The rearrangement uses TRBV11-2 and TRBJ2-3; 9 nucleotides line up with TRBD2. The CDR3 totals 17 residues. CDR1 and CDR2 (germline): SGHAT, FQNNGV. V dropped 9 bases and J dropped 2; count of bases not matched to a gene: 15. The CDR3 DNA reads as TGTGCCAGTAGAAAGCGGGGGGCCCTCTTTTACACAGATACGCAGTATTTT. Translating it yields CASRKRGALFYTDTQYF.

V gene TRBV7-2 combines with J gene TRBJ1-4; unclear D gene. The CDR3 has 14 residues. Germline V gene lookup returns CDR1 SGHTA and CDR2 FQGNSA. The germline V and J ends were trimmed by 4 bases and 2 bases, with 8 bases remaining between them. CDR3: CASSSRATNEKLFF. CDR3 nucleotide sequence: TGTGCCAGCAGCTCGAGGGCCACTAATGAAAAACTGTTTTTT. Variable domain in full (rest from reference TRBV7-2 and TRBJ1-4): GAGVSQSPSNKVTEKGKDVELRCDPISGHTALYWYRQSLGQGLEFLIYFQGNSAPDKSGLPSDRFSAERTGGSVSTLTIQRTQQEDSAVYLCASSSRATNEKLFFGSGTQLSVL.

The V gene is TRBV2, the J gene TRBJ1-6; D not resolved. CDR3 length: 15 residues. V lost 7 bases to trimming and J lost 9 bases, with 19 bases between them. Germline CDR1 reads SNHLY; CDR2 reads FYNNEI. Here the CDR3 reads CASNSRSLDGSPLHF. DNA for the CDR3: TGTGCCAGCAATAGTCGGTCTCTTGATGGTTCACCCCTCCACTTT.

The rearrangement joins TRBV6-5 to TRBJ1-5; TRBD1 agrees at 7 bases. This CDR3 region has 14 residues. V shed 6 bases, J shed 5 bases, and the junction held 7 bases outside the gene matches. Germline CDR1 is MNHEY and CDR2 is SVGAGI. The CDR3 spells CASRATGVDQPQHF. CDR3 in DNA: TGTGCCAGCAGAGCAACAGGGGTCGATCAGCCCCAGCATTTT.

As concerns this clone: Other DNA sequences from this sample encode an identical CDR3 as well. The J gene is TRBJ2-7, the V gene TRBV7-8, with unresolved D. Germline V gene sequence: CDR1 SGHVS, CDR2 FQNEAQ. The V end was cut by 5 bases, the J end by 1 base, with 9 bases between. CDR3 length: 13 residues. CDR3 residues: CASSPGPSYEQYF. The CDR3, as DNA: TGTGCCAGCAGCCCTGGGCCTTCCTACGAGCAGTACTTC.

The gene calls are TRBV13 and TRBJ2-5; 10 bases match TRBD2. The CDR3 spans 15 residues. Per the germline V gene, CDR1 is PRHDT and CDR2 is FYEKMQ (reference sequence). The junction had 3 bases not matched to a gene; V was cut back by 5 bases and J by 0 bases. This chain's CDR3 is CASSPGLADQETQYF. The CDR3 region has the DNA TGTGCCAGCAGCCCCGGACTAGCGGACCAAGAGACCCAGTACTTC.

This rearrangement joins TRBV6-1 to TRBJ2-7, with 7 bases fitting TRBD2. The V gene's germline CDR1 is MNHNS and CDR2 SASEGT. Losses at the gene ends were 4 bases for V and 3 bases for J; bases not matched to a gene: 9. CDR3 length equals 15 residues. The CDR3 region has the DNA TGTGCCAGCAGTGGTGGGGTAGCGGGTATCTACGAGCAGTACTTC. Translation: CASSGGVAGIYEQYF.

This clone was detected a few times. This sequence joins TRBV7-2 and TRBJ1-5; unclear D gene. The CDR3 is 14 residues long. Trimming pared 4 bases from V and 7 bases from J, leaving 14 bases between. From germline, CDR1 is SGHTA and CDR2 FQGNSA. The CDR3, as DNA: TGTGCCAGCAGCTCCGGGTTTGAATCGCAGCCCCAGCATTTT. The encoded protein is CASSSGFESQPQHF. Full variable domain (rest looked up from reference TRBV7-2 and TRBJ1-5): GAGVSQSPSNKVTEKGKDVELRCDPISGHTALYWYRQSLGQGLEFLIYFQGNSAPDKSGLPSDRFSAERTGGSVSTLTIQRTQQEDSAVYLCASSSGFESQPQHFGDGTRLSIL.

CDR3 in DNA: TGTGCCATCAGTTCGGACAGGGTTTATGGCTACACCTTC. This sequence encodes CAISSDRVYGYTF. The chain uses TRBV10-3 and TRBJ1-2, with 8 bases matching TRBD1. With V trimmed by 5 bases and J by 5 bases, 4 bases remained unmatched. The CDR3 has 13 amino acids. Germline V gene lookup returns CDR1 ENHRY and CDR2 SYGVKD.

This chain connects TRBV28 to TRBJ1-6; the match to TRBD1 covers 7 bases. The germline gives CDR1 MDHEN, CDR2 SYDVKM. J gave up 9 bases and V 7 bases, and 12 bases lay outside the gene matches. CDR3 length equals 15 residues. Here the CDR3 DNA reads TGTGCCAGCACCCCGGGACAGTCAAGAGGTTCACCCCTCCACTTT. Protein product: CASTPGQSRGSPLHF.

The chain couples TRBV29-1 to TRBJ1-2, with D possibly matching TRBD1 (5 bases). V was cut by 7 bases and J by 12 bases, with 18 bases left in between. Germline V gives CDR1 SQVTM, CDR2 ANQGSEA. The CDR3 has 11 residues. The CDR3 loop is CSGGDLRENTF. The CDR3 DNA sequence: TGCAGCGGGGGGGATTTGAGGGAAAACACCTTC.

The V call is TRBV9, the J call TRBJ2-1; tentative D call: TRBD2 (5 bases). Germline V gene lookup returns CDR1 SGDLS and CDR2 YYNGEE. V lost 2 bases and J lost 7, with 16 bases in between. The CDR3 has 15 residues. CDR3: CASSVTRTPGNEQFF. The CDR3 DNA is TGTGCCAGCAGCGTCACTAGGACCCCCGGGAATGAGCAGTTCTTC.

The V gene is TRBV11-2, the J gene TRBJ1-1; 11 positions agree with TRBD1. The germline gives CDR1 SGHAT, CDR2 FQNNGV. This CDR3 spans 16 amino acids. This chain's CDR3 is CAILPKGGTGGTEAFF. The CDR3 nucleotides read TGTGCGATCCTTCCAAAAGGCGGGACAGGGGGCACTGAAGCTTTCTTT.

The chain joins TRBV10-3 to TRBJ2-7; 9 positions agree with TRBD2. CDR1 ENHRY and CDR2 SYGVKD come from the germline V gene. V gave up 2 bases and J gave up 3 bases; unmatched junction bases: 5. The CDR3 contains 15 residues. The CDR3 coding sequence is TGTGCCATCAGTGAGAGGGAAGCGGGAGGCTACGAGCAGTACTTC. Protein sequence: CAISEREAGGYEQYF.

The CDR3 region has the DNA TGTGCCAGCAGTTATTGTTTTTGGGGGAGGGCCCTGCGGAAGTACTTC. It codes for CASSYCFWGRALRKYF. J is TRBJ2-7 and V is TRBV6-9; 7 nucleotides line up with TRBD2. The V gene end was trimmed by 1 base and the J gene end by 11 bases; junction bases not matched to a gene: 17. The CDR3 is 16 residues long. CDR1 is MNHGY, CDR2 SVAAGI, per germline.

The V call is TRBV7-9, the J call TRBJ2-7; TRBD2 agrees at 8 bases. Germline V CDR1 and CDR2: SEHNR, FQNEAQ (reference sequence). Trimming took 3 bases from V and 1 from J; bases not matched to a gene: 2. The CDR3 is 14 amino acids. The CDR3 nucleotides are TGTGCCAGCAGCTTGCCGGGAGGGTCCTACGAGCAGTACTTC. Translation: CASSLPGGSYEQYF.